Following are 6 T cell receptor beta chains from one sample sequenced in a study of cytomegalovirus exposure and HLA in healthy donors. The primer mix had 60 Vbeta and 13 Jbeta primers. The protocol was immunoSEQ multiplex PCR, while the TCRdb copy is restricted to in-frame clones and leaves out a portion. The sample includes hundreds of thousands of clones, approximately 68% of them seen just once. The sequenced sample consisted of PBMCs. The receptors come from a woman in her thirties in good health and CMV-seronegative.

This rearrangement joins TRBV13 to TRBJ2-5; perhaps TRBD2 as D (5 bases). The CDR3 covers 17 residues. Trimming took 0 bases from V and 5 from J, leaving 19 bases between them. Germline V gene data show CDR1 as PRHDT and CDR2 as FYEKMQ (reference sequence). Written as DNA, the CDR3 is TGTGCCAGCAGCTTAGGGAATATTCCGGGGTGGCGGGAGACCCAGTACTTC. This translates into CASSLGNIPGWRETQYF.

The V gene is TRBV2, the J gene TRBJ1-6, with a weak D call TRBD1 (5 bases). CDR1 and CDR2 from the germline V gene are SNHLY and FYNNEI. Trimming stripped 6 bases from V and 12 bases from J, with 12 bases between. The CDR3 has 12 amino acids. The CDR3 spells CASRDSVLPLHF. As DNA, the CDR3 is TGTGCCAGCAGAGACAGCGTATTACCCCTCCACTTT.

This clone came up a few times. V and J are TRBV2 and TRBJ2-7, with 9 bases fitting TRBD2. CDR1 is SNHLY and CDR2 is FYNNEI in the germline V gene. The J segment lost 0 bases and the V segment lost 2 bases, leaving 5 bases of the junction unmatched. This CDR3 is built from 16 residues. The CDR3 reads CASSEWASGDSYEQYF. Here the CDR3 DNA reads TGTGCCAGCAGTGAATGGGCTAGCGGGGACTCCTACGAGCAGTACTTC.

This rearrangement joins TRBV5-4 to TRBJ2-3; TRBD2 aligns across 7 bases. Germline CDR1 SGHNT, CDR2 YYREEE (reference sequence). Unmatched junction bases numbered 13, after V lost 4 bases and J lost 2 bases. This CDR3 has 17 amino acids. CDR3 DNA sequence: TGTGCCAGCAGCGGCGGACGGGGGGTAGCGAACACAGATACGCAGTATTTT. This gives the protein CASSGGRGVANTDTQYF.

This clone is a singleton in its sample. One junction end disagrees with the germline gene, perhaps due to a read error. The gene calls are TRBV4-2 and TRBJ2-3; TRBD2 matches 9 bases. Germline V gives CDR1 LGHNA, CDR2 YNFKEQ. The CDR3 is 17 amino acids. For the CDR3, the DNA is TGTGTCAGCAGCCAAGAAAGGGGCGGGGGGGCAACAGATACGCAGTATTTT. Translated: CVSSQERGGGATDTQYF.

This clone was observed a handful of times. The genes are TRBV25-1 and TRBJ2-1; D is perhaps TRBD1 (6 bases). Germline CDR1 and CDR2: MGHDK and SYGVNS. This CDR3 spans 15 amino acids. V was trimmed by 0 bases and J by 9 bases, leaving 15 bases between them. The DNA for the CDR3 is TGTGCCAGCAGTGAATATGCAGGGGCGAGCGGTGAGCAGTTCTTC. This codes for CASSEYAGASGEQFF.